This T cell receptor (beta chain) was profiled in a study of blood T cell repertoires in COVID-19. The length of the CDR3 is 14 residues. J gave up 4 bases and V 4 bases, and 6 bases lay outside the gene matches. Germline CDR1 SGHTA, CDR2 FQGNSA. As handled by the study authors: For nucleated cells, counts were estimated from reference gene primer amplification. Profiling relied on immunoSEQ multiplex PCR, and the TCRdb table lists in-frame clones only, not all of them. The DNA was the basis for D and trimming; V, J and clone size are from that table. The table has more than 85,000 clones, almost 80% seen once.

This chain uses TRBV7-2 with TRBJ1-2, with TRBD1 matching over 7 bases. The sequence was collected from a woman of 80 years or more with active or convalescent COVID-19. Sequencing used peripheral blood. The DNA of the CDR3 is TGTGCCAGCAGCTACACCGGGACAGCCTATGGCTACACCTTC. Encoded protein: CASSYTGTAYGYTF.